Shown below are 3 T cell receptor beta chains from a single sample sequenced in a study of blood T cell repertoires in COVID-19. The protocol was immunoSEQ multiplex PCR, while the TCRdb copy is restricted to in-frame clones and leaves out a portion. The sample records roughly 84,000 clones, roughly three quarters being singletons. The specimen sequenced was peripheral blood. The receptor source for this set is a man aged 60-69 years with COVID-19, enrolled during active disease.

In this sample, this clone turned up once. This chain uses TRBV27 with TRBJ2-1, with TRBD2 matching 9 bases. Germline V gene lookup returns CDR1 MNHEY and CDR2 SMNVEV (reference sequence). The CDR3 length is 15 residues. Trimming at V came to 8 bases and at J to 6 bases, leaving 11 bases not matched to a gene. CDR3 DNA: TGTGCCAGCTATTCCCGGACTAGCGTAGCCAATGAGCAGTTCTTC. Translation: CASYSRTSVANEQFF.

The rearrangement joins TRBV18 to TRBJ2-2; D gene ambiguous. Trimming shortened V by 2 bases and J by 2 bases, and 12 bases separated the two germline ends. The germline V gene has CDR1 KGHSH and CDR2 LQKENI. The CDR3 loop spans 16 amino acids. CDR3 sequence: CASSPMAQPNTGELFF. DNA for the CDR3: TGTGCCAGCTCACCAATGGCACAGCCAAACACCGGGGAGCTGTTTTTT.

The V and J genes are TRBV11-3 and TRBJ1-4, with 8 bases identical to TRBD1. CDR1 SGHNT and CDR2 YENEEA come from the germline V gene. This CDR3 has 14 residues. The trim removed 4 bases at V and 7 bases at J, leaving 5 bases unmatched. The CDR3 DNA reads TGTGCCAGCAGCTCGACAGGGGCGGGTGAAAAACTGTTTTTT. Its translation is CASSSTGAGEKLFF.